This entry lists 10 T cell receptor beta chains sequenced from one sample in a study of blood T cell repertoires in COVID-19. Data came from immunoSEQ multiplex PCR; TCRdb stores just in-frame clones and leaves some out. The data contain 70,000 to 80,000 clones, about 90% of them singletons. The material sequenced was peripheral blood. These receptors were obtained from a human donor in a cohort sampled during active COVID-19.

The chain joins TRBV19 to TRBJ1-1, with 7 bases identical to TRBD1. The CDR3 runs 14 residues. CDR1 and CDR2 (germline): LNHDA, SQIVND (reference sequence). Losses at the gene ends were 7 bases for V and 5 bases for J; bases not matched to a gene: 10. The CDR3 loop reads CASTFDRAVTEAFF. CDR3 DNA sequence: TGTGCCAGTACCTTTGACAGGGCGGTAACTGAAGCTTTCTTT.

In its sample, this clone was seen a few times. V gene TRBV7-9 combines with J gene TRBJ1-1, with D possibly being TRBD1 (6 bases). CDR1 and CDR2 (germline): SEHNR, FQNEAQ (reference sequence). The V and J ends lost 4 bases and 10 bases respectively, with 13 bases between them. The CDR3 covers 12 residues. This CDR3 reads CASSYMTGRAFF. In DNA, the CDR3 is TGTGCCAGCAGCTACATGACAGGAAGAGCTTTCTTT.

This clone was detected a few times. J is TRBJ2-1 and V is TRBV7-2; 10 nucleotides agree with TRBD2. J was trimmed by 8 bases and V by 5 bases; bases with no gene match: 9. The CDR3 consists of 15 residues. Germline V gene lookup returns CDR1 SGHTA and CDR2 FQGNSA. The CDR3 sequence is CASSPAGGPGHEQFF. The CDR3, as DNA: TGTGCCAGCAGCCCAGCGGGGGGGCCTGGGCATGAGCAGTTCTTC.

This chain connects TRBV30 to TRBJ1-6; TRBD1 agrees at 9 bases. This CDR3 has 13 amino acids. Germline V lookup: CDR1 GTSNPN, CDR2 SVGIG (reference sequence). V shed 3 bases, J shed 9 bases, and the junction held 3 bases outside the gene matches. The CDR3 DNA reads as TGTGCCTGGAGGGGACAGGGACGTTCACCCCTCCACTTT. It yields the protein CAWRGQGRSPLHF.

The CDR3 region has the DNA TGTGCCAGCAGCTTGTCGCAGGTCGGAACCTACAATGAGCAGTTCTTC. Translated: CASSLSQVGTYNEQFF. The chain links TRBV5-6 to TRBJ2-1; D is ambiguous. CDR1 and CDR2 (germline): SGHDT, YYEEEE. There are 16 residues in the CDR3. V lost 1 base and J lost 2, with 13 bases in between.

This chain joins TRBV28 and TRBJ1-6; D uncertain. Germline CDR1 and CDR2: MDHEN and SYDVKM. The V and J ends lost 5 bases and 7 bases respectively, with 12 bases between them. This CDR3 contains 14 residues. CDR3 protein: CASSHQVGNSPLHF. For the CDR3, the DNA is TGTGCCAGCAGTCACCAAGTCGGGAATTCACCCCTCCACTTT.

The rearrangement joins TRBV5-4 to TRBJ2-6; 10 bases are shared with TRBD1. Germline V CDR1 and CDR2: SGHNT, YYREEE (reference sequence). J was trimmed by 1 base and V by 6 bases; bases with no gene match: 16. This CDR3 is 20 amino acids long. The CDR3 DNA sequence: TGTGCCAGCACCACCAATTTCCGGGACAGGGGTTGGTCTGGGGCCAACGTCCTGACTTTC. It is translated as CASTTNFRDRGWSGANVLTF.

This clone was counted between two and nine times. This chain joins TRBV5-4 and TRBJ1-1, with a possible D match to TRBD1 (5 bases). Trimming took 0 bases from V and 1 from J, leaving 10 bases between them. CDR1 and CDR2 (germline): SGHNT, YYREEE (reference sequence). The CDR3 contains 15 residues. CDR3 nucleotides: TGTGCCAGCAGCTTGGGTGTCGGGGGGAACACTGAAGCTTTCTTT. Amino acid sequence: CASSLGVGGNTEAFF.

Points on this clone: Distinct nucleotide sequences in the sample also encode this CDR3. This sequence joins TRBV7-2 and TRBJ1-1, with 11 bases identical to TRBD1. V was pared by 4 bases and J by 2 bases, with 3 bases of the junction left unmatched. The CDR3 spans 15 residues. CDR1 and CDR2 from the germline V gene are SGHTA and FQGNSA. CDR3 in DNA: TGTGCCAGCAGCTACCGGACAGGGGGCAACACTGAAGCTTTCTTT. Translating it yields CASSYRTGGNTEAFF.

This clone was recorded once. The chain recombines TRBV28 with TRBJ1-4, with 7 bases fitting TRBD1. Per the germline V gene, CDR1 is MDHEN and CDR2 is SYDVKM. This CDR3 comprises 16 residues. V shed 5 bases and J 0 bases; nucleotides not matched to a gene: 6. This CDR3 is CASSPTGTATNEKLFF. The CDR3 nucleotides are TGTGCCAGCAGTCCTACAGGGACAGCAACTAATGAAAAACTGTTTTTT.